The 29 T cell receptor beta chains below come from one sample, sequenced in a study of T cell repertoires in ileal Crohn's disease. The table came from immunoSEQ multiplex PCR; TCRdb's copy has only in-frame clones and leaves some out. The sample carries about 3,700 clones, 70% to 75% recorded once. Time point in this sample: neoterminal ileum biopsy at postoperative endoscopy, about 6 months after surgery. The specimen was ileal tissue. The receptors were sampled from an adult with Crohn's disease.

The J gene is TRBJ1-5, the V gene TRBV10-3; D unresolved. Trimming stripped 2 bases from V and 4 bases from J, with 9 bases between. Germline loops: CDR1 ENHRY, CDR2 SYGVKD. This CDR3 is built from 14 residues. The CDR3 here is CAISEGRKNQPQHF. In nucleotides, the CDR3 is TGTGCCATCAGTGAGGGGAGGAAGAATCAGCCCCAGCATTTT.

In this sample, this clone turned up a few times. CDR3 loop: CASSPGGYEQYF. The CDR3 DNA is TGTGCCAGCAGCCCGGGGGGCTACGAGCAGTACTTC. V is TRBV7-9 and J is TRBJ2-7; 7 nucleotides align to TRBD2. CDR1 and CDR2 (germline): SEHNR, FQNEAQ (reference sequence). This CDR3 has 12 amino acids. V lost 5 bases and J lost 3; bases outside the gene matches: 1.

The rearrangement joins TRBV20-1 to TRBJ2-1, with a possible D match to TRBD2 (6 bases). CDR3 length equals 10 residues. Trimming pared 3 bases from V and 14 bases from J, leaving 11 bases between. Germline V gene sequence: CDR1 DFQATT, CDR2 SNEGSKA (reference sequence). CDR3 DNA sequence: TGCAGTGCTAGCGAGCGGGTAAAGTTCTTC. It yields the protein CSASERVKFF.

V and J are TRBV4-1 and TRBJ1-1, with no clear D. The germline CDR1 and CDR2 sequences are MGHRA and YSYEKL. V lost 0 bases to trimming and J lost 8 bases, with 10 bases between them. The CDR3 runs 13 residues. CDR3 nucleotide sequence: TGCGCCAGCAGCCAAGATCCAGGCACAGAAGCTTTCTTT. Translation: CASSQDPGTEAFF.

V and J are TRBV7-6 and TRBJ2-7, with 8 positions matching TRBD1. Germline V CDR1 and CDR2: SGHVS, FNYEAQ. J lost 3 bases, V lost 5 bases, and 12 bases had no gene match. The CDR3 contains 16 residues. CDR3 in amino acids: CASSPDTGTGYYEQYF. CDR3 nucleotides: TGTGCCAGCAGCCCGGATACCGGGACAGGCTACTACGAGCAGTACTTC. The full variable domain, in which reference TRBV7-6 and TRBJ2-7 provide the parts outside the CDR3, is GAGVSQSPRYKVTKRGQDVALRCDPISGHVSLYWYRQALGQGPEFLTYFNYEAQQDKSGLPNDRFSAERPEGSISTLTIQRTEQRDSAMYRCASSPDTGTGYYEQYFGPGTRLTVT.

CDR3 protein: CASSLGTSSYNEQFF. CDR3 in DNA: TGCGCCAGCAGCCTCGGGACTAGCTCCTACAATGAGCAGTTCTTC. The chain joins TRBV5-1 to TRBJ2-1; 8 nucleotides align to TRBD2. Losses at the gene ends were 4 bases for V and 0 bases for J; bases not matched to a gene: 3. The CDR3 consists of 15 residues. Germline CDR1 SGHRS, CDR2 YFSETQ.

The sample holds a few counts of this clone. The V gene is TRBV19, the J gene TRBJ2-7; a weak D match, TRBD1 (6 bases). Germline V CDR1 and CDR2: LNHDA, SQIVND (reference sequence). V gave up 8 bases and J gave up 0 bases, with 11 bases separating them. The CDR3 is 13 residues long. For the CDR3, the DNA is TGTGCCAGTTCCGGACAGAGCTCCTACGAGCAGTACTTC. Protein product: CASSGQSSYEQYF.

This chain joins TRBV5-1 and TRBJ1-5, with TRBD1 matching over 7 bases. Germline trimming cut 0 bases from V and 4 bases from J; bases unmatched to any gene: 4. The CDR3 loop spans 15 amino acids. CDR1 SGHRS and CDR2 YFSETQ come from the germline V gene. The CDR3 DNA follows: TGCGCCAGCAGCTTGGCCGGGACAGCTAATCAGCCCCAGCATTTT. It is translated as CASSLAGTANQPQHF.

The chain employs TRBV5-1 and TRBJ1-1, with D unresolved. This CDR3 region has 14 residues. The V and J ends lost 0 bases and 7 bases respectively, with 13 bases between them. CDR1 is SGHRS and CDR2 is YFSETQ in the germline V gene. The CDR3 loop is CASSLDSSLSEAFF. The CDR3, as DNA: TGCGCCAGCAGCTTGGATTCGAGTCTGAGTGAAGCTTTCTTT. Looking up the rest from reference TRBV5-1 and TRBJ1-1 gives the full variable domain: KAGVTQTPRYLIKTRGQQVTLSCSPISGHRSVSWYQQTPGQGLQFLFEYFSETQRNKGNFPGRFSGRQFSNSRSEMNVSTLELGDSALYLCASSLDSSLSEAFFGQGTRLTVV.

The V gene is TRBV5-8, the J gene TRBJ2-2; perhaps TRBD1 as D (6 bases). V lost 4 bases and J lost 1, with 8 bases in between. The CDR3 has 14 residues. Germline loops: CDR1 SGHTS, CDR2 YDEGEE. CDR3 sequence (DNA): TGTGCCAGCAGCGAGGGACAGAACACCGGGGAGCTGTTTTTT. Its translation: CASSEGQNTGELFF.

CDR3 residues: CASSRSDRREHYGYTF. The CDR3 DNA reads as TGTGCCAGCAGCCGATCGGACAGGAGGGAACACTATGGCTACACCTTC. The chain recombines TRBV5-4 with TRBJ1-2, with 7 bases fitting TRBD1. J gave up 3 bases and V 4 bases, and 12 bases lay outside the gene matches. Germline V gene sequence: CDR1 SGHNT, CDR2 YYREEE (reference sequence). The CDR3 loop spans 16 amino acids.

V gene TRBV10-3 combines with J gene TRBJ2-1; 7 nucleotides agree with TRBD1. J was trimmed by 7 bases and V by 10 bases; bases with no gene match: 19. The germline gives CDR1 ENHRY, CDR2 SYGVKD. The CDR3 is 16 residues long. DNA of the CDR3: TGTGCCACCGTAACTTCCGGGACAGTTGAGGGGAATGAGCAGTTCTTC. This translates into CATVTSGTVEGNEQFF.

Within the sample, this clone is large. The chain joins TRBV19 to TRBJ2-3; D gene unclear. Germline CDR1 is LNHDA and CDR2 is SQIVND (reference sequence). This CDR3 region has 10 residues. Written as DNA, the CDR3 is TGTGTGAGACTTTTAGATACGCAGTATTTT. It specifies CVRLLDTQYF.

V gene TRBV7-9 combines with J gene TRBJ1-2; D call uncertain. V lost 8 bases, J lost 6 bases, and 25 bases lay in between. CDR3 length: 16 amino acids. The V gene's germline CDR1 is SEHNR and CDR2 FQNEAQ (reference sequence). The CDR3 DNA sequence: TGTGCCAGCGGTTTCCTGCGGGAGTGGGAGGGTGATGGCTACACCTTC. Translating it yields CASGFLREWEGDGYTF.

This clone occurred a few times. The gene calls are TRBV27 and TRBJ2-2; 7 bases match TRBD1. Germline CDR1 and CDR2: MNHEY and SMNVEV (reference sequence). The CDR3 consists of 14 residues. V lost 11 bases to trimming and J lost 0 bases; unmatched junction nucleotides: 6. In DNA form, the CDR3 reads TGTGCCGTCAGAGGGACAGCGAACACCGGGGAGCTGTTTTTT. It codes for CAVRGTANTGELFF.

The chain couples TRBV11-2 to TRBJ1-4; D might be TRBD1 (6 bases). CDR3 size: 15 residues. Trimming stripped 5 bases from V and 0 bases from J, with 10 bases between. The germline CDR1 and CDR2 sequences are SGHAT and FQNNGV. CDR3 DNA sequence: TGTGCCAGCAGCCCCGCAGGGGCAACTAATGAAAAACTGTTTTTT. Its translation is CASSPAGATNEKLFF.

CDR3 nucleotides: TGTGCCAGCAGCTTAGCGGGCGCGGGCACCGGGGAGCTGTTTTTT. As protein: CASSLAGAGTGELFF. This sequence joins TRBV7-9 and TRBJ2-2, with D possibly being TRBD2 (5 bases). The CDR3 length is 15 residues. V lost 0 bases and J 4 bases, leaving 9 bases between the germline ends. The germline V gene encodes CDR1 SEHNR and CDR2 FQNEAQ (reference sequence).

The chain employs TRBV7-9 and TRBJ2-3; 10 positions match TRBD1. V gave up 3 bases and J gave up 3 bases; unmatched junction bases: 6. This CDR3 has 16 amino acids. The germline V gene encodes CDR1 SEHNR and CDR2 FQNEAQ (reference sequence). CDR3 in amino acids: CASSFASGQGTDTQYF. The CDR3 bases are TGTGCCAGCAGCTTTGCCTCGGGACAGGGGACAGATACGCAGTATTTT.

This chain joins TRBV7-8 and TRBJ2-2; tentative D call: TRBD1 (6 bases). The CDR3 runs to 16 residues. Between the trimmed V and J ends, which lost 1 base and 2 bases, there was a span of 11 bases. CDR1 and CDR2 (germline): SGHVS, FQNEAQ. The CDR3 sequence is CASSLEGTTNTGELFF. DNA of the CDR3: TGTGCCAGCAGCTTAGAAGGGACAACAAACACCGGGGAGCTGTTTTTT.

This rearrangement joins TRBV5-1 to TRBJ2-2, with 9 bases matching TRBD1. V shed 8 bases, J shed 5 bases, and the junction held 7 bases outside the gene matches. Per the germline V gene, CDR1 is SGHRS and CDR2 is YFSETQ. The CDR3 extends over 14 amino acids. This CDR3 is CASTGTGNTGELFF. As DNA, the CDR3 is TGCGCCAGTACCGGGACAGGGAATACCGGGGAGCTGTTTTTT.

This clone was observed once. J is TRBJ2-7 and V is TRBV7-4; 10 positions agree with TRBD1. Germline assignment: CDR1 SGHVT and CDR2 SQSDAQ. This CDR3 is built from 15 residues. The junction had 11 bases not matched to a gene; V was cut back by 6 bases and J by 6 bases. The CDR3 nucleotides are TGTGCCAGCAGTATACGGGACAGGGGAGTCTCCGAGCAGTACTTC. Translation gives CASSIRDRGVSEQYF.

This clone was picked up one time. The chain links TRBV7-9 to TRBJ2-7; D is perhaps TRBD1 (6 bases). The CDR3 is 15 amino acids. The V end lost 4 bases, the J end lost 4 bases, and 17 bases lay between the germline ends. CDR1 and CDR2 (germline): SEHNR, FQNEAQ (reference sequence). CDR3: CASSSPRTARYEQYF. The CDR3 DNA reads TGTGCCAGCAGCTCTCCGAGGACAGCACGATACGAGCAGTACTTC.

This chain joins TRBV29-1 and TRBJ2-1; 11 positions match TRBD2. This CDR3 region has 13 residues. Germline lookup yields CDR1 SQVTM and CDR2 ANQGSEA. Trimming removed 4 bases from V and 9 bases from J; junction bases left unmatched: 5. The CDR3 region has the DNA TGCAGCGTTGGACTAGCGGGAATGGGTGAGCAGTTCTTC. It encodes CSVGLAGMGEQFF.

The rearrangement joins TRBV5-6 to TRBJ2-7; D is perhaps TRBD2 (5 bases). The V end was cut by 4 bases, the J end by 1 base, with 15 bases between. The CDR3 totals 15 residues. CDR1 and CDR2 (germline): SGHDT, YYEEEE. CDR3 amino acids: CASSGDRTPSYEQYF. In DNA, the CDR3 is TGTGCCAGCAGCGGGGATAGGACTCCTTCCTACGAGCAGTACTTC.

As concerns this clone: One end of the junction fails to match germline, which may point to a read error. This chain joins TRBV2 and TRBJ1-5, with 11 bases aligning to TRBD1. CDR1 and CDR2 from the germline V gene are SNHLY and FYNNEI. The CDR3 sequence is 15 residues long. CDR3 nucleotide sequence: TGTGCCAGCAGGGAAGGACAGGGGGCCTTCACGCCCCAGCATTTT. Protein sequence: CASREGQGAFTPQHF.

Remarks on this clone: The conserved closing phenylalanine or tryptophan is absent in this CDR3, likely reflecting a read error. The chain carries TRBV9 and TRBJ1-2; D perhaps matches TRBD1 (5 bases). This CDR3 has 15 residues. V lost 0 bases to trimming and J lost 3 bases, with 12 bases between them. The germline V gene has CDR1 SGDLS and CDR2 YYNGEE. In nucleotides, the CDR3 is TGTGCCAGCAGCGTAGAAGGGGAGGAGGACTATGGCTACACCCTC. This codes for CASSVEGEEDYGYTL.

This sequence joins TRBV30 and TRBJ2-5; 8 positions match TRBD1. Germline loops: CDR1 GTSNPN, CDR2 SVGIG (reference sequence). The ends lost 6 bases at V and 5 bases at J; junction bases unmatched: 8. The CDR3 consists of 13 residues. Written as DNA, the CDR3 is TGTGCCTGCCGAACAGGGGGTGTGGAGACCCAGTACTTC. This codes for CACRTGGVETQYF.

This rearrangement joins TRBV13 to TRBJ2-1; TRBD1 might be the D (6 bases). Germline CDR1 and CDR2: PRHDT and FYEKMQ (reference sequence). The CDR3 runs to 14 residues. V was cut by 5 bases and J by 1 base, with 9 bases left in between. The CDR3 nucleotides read TGTGCCAGCAGCCTGGGACAATCCTACAATGAGCAGTTCTTC. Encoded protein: CASSLGQSYNEQFF.

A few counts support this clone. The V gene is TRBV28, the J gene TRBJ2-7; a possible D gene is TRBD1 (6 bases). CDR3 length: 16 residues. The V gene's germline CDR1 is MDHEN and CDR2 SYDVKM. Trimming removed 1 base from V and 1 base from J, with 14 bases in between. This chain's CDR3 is CASSLLDSLTSYEQYF. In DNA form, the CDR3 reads TGTGCCAGCAGTTTATTGGACAGTCTTACGTCCTACGAGCAGTACTTC.